The 24 T cell receptor beta chains given below trace back to one sample, sequenced in a study of blood T cell repertoires in COVID-19. Produced via immunoSEQ multiplex PCR; TCRdb's table is partial and in-frame only. The sample includes roughly 170,000 clones, about 85% of them seen just once. The sample comprised PBMCs or T cells enriched from blood (not recorded which). The receptors derive from a woman aged 40 to 50 with acute COVID-19.

This sequence joins TRBV7-3 and TRBJ2-1; D possibly corresponds to TRBD1 (6 bases). Germline loops: CDR1 SGHTA, CDR2 FQGTGA. This CDR3 is built from 12 residues. Trimming cost V 6 bases and J 6 bases, with 9 bases left between them. In DNA form, the CDR3 reads TGTGCCAGCAGTAAAGGGGGCAATGAGCAGTTCTTC. Translation: CASSKGGNEQFF.

The V call is TRBV18, the J call TRBJ2-2; 9 bases are shared with TRBD2. This CDR3 region has 16 residues. From germline, CDR1 is KGHSH and CDR2 LQKENI. V was clipped by 2 bases and J by 5 bases; unmatched bases: 6. CDR3 loop: CASSPNSGSVTGELFF. CDR3 nucleotides: TGTGCCAGCTCACCAAATAGCGGGAGTGTTACCGGGGAGCTGTTTTTT.

This clone was counted between two and nine times. The chain joins TRBV18 to TRBJ1-3, with a tentative D call TRBD1 (5 bases). The germline gives CDR1 KGHSH, CDR2 LQKENI. V shed 2 bases and J shed 0 bases, with 11 bases lying between them. This CDR3 has 16 amino acids. The CDR3 DNA reads TGTGCCAGCTCACCAGCCCAGGGCAACTCTGGAAACACCATATATTTT. Protein sequence: CASSPAQGNSGNTIYF.

V usage is TRBV5-4 and J usage is TRBJ2-7; 8 bases match TRBD2. The CDR3 length is 13 residues. Germline V gene lookup returns CDR1 SGHNT and CDR2 YYREEE (reference sequence). Unmatched junction bases numbered 5, after V lost 3 bases and J lost 6 bases. The CDR3 nucleotides are TGTGCCAGCAGCTGGAGCGGGAGAGGCGAGCAGTACTTC. It specifies CASSWSGRGEQYF.

The chain joins TRBV21-1 to TRBJ2-1; the D call in the table, TRBD2, was not verified against the DNA. TRBV21-1 is annotated as a pseudogene. This CDR3 has 15 amino acids. The CDR3 reads CASPGREWVGNEQFF. In nucleotides, the CDR3 is TGTGCCAGCCCTGGGCGGGAATGGGTAGGCAATGAGCAGTTCTTC.

The chain has TRBV4-1 and TRBJ2-3, with TRBD2 matching 7 bases. J was trimmed by 2 bases and V by 1 base; bases with no gene match: 12. The germline gives CDR1 MGHRA, CDR2 YSYEKL. The CDR3 sequence is 18 residues long. The CDR3 nucleotides are TGCGCCAGCAGCCAAGCTGATTCTAGCGGATCCGCCACAGATACGCAGTATTTT. Translating it yields CASSQADSSGSATDTQYF.

The rearrangement links TRBV5-5 to TRBJ2-2, with a possible D match to TRBD2 (6 bases). The CDR3 extends over 15 amino acids. V was pared by 1 base and J by 8 bases, with 15 bases between. CDR1 is SGHKS and CDR2 is YYEKEE in the germline V gene (reference sequence). The chain's CDR3 is CASSLLETSFGELFF. The DNA for the CDR3 is TGTGCCAGCAGCTTGCTTGAGACTAGTTTTGGGGAGCTGTTTTTT.

The chain links TRBV19 to TRBJ2-5, with 8 bases lining up with TRBD1. There are 14 residues in the CDR3. Germline assignment: CDR1 LNHDA and CDR2 SQIVND (reference sequence). The trim removed 3 bases at V and 6 bases at J, leaving 6 bases unmatched. DNA of the CDR3: TGTGCCAGTAGTATCCAGGGGGCTAGCCAGACCCAGTACTTC. Residues: CASSIQGASQTQYF.

Only a few counts were recorded for this clone. J is TRBJ2-3 and V is TRBV5-4, with D uncertain. This CDR3 region has 12 residues. The germline CDR1 and CDR2 sequences are SGHNT and YYREEE (reference sequence). V was clipped by 1 base and J by 5 bases, with 5 bases between them. The CDR3: CASSLTVDTQYF. CDR3 nucleotide sequence: TGTGCCAGCAGCTTGACGGTAGATACGCAGTATTTT. Full variable domain (outside the CDR3, taken from reference TRBV5-4 and TRBJ2-3): ETGVTQSPTHLIKTRGQQVTLRCSSQSGHNTVSWYQQALGQGPQFIFQYYREEENGRGNFPPRFSGLQFPNYSSELNVNALELDDSALYLCASSLTVDTQYFGPGTRLTVL.

The chain links TRBV5-5 to TRBJ2-2; a possible D gene is TRBD2 (6 bases). The length of the CDR3 is 16 residues. Trimming removed 1 base from V and 3 bases from J, with 13 bases in between. CDR1 is SGHKS, CDR2 YYEKEE, per germline (reference sequence). CDR3 protein: CASSLFGGGDTGELFF. DNA for the CDR3: TGTGCCAGCAGCTTGTTCGGGGGTGGGGACACCGGGGAGCTGTTTTTT.

V is TRBV14 and J is TRBJ2-5, with D uncertain. V lost 3 bases to trimming and J lost 0 bases, with 23 bases between them. The CDR3 is 19 amino acids. Germline CDR1 is SGHDN and CDR2 is FVKESK. CDR3 sequence reads: CASSQKNRNPWAYQETQYF. The CDR3 DNA follows: TGTGCCAGCAGCCAGAAGAACAGAAACCCCTGGGCGTACCAAGAGACCCAGTACTTC.

The gene calls are TRBV3-1 (or the pseudogene TRBV3-2) and TRBJ2-7; 7 bases agree with TRBD2. This CDR3 region has 16 residues. V lost 1 base and J lost 5; bases outside the gene matches: 11. Per germline, CDR1 LGHDT and CDR2 YNNKEL (reference sequence). CDR3 coding DNA: TGTGCCAGCAGCCAAGGAGTGGGCGGGAGTATCGACGAGCAGTACTTC. Translated, it gives CASSQGVGGSIDEQYF.

About this clone: The junction does not match germline at one end; this may be a read error. This rearrangement joins TRBV30 to TRBJ2-7; a possible D gene is TRBD1 (6 bases). CDR1 is GTSNPN and CDR2 is SVGIG in the germline V gene (reference sequence). This CDR3 contains 13 residues. CDR3 residues: CAWSPGTTYGQYF. DNA for the CDR3: TGTGCCTGGAGCCCCGGGACAACCTACGGGCAGTACTTC.

The chain employs TRBV30 and TRBJ1-5; 9 bases agree with TRBD1. Germline V gene data show CDR1 as GTSNPN and CDR2 as SVGIG (reference sequence). The CDR3 covers 16 residues. V lost 2 bases and J lost 6; bases outside the gene matches: 11. This chain's CDR3 is CAWSKGRTGAFQPQHF. The CDR3 nucleotides are TGTGCCTGGAGTAAGGGAAGGACAGGGGCGTTTCAGCCCCAGCATTTT.

This chain uses TRBV19 with TRBJ2-2; 7 nucleotides line up with TRBD2. Germline V gene lookup returns CDR1 LNHDA and CDR2 SQIVND (reference sequence). V shed 8 bases and J 8 bases; nucleotides not matched to a gene: 14. The CDR3 has 15 amino acids. The CDR3: CASHRDYLPGGELFF. For the CDR3, the DNA is TGTGCCAGTCACCGGGACTACCTACCTGGAGGGGAGCTGTTTTTT.

This clone was detected a few times. This rearrangement joins TRBV24-1 to TRBJ1-2, with 7 bases lining up with TRBD1. Germline-derived CDR1 and CDR2 are KGHDR and SFDVKD. This CDR3 region has 16 residues. Trimming cost V 7 bases and J 8 bases; bases outside gene matches: 18. Here the CDR3 reads CATSGRRQGEESGYTF. The CDR3 region has the DNA TGTGCCACCAGCGGACGGAGACAGGGTGAAGAATCAGGCTACACCTTC.

The genes are TRBV6-5 and TRBJ2-1; D is possibly TRBD1 (5 bases). Germline V gene sequence: CDR1 MNHEY, CDR2 SVGAGI. V lost 6 bases, J lost 0 bases, and 12 bases lay in between. This CDR3 region has 15 residues. DNA for the CDR3: TGTGCCAGCAGGACAGACAGCAGCTCCTACAATGAGCAGTTCTTC. This codes for CASRTDSSSYNEQFF.

This sequence joins TRBV6-5 and TRBJ2-7; the D gene is possibly TRBD2 (7 bases). Trimming cost V 6 bases and J 3 bases, with 12 bases left between them. The CDR3 has 13 residues. Germline V gene sequence: CDR1 MNHEY, CDR2 SVGAGI. CDR3 sequence (DNA): TGTGCCAGCAGCTTGGGGGGGCTCTACGAGCAGTACGTC. It is translated as CASSLGGLYEQYV.

The chain couples TRBV9 to TRBJ2-3; the match to TRBD1 covers 7 bases. The CDR3 has 16 residues. Germline trimming cut 0 bases from V and 2 bases from J; bases unmatched to any gene: 6. Germline CDR1 reads SGDLS; CDR2 reads YYNGEE. As DNA, the CDR3 is TGTGCCAGCAGCGTAGGAAGGACAGGCAACACAGATACGCAGTATTTT. It is translated as CASSVGRTGNTDTQYF.

The chain has TRBV9 and TRBJ1-1; 7 positions match TRBD1. The germline CDR1 and CDR2 sequences are SGDLS and YYNGEE. Trimming removed 3 bases from V and 0 bases from J; junction bases left unmatched: 5. This CDR3 comprises 15 residues. CDR3 sequence reads: CASSAGQVMNTEAFF. The CDR3 DNA reads as TGTGCCAGCAGCGCAGGACAGGTAATGAACACTGAAGCTTTCTTT.

This clone has more than one count but fewer than ten. V usage is TRBV9 and J usage is TRBJ1-1, with 7 positions matching TRBD1. The CDR3 extends over 15 amino acids. The V gene's germline CDR1 is SGDLS and CDR2 YYNGEE. The V and J ends lost 4 bases and 0 bases, in that order; junction bases with no gene match: 6. CDR3 sequence: CASSPTGALNTEAFF. CDR3 bases: TGTGCCAGCAGCCCAACAGGGGCCTTGAACACTGAAGCTTTCTTT.

The chain couples TRBV19 to TRBJ2-3, with TRBD2 as a possible D gene (5 bases). CDR1 is LNHDA and CDR2 is SQIVND in the germline V gene (reference sequence). This CDR3 comprises 15 residues. Between the trimmed V and J ends, which lost 3 bases and 0 bases, there was a span of 10 bases. CDR3 sequence: CASSMLEVSTDTQYF. In DNA, the CDR3 is TGTGCCAGTAGTATGCTGGAGGTTAGCACAGATACGCAGTATTTT.

The chain employs TRBV9 and TRBJ2-1; 9 bases agree with TRBD2. The V gene end was trimmed by 1 base and the J gene end by 8 bases; junction bases not matched to a gene: 1. Germline V lookup: CDR1 SGDLS, CDR2 YYNGEE. This CDR3 is built from 13 residues. The CDR3 region has the DNA TGTGCCAGCAGCGTACTAGCGGGACATGAGCAGTTCTTC. It is translated as CASSVLAGHEQFF. The full variable domain, in which reference TRBV9 and TRBJ2-1 provide the parts outside the CDR3, is DSGVTQTPKHLITATGQRVTLRCSPRSGDLSVYWYQQSLDQGLQFLIQYYNGEERAKGNILERFSAQQFPDLHSELNLSSLELGDSALYFCASSVLAGHEQFFGPGTRLTVL.

The chain has TRBV15 and TRBJ1-1; the match to TRBD1 covers 8 bases. Per germline, CDR1 LNHNV and CDR2 YYDKDF (reference sequence). This CDR3 has 15 amino acids. The ends lost 3 bases at V and 11 bases at J; junction bases unmatched: 14. The DNA for the CDR3 is TGTGCCACCAGCAGGGACAGGGCTCCCACCGCGGAGGCTTTCTTT. This codes for CATSRDRAPTAEAFF.